The table lists the clone carrying this T cell receptor (beta chain) with many counts. Its antigen remains unidentified. Amplification of TCR alpha and beta CDR3 regions from RNA used iRepertoire nested multiplex PCR. One-step reverse transcription and amplification started from roughly 100-400 ng of tissue mRNA or PBMC total RNA. TCRdb independently ran MiXCR on the multiplex PCR reads; one entry per CDR3 protein. The sample comprises fewer than 250,000 distinct CDR3 sequences, roughly a third of which are singletons, and over 20% rests with the top ten. The data were obtained in a study of glioma-infiltrating T cells. Findings and limits, study-wide: Tissue-blood divergence was below expectation in non-neoplastic patients, above in gliomas.

Source material: glioma tissue, nonneoplastic brain tissue, or PBMCs (not recorded which). The receptor comes from a human donor with low-grade glioma or glioblastoma, undergoing nonglioma brain surgery, or in good health (not recorded which).

CDR3 loop: CASSLRDYEQYF. The DNA of the CDR3 is TGTGCCAGCAGTTTACGTGACTACGAGCAGTACTTC. The V call is TRBV27, the J call TRBJ2-7; D unresolved. CDR3 length: 12 amino acids. Trimming took 2 bases from V and 3 from J, leaving 5 bases between them. The germline CDR1 and CDR2 sequences are MNHEY and SMNVEV (reference sequence).